This T cell receptor (beta chain) came from a study of cytomegalovirus exposure and HLA in healthy donors. PCR involved 60 Vbeta and 13 Jbeta primers. Here immunoSEQ multiplex PCR was the method, and the copy in TCRdb shows in-frame clones only, minus some. The sample holds about 45,000 clones, about half seen once. The sequenced material came from PBMCs. The clonotype was recovered from a man aged 60 to 69 in good health and CMV-seronegative.

This CDR3 is CASSLYRTGPSTYEQYF. The CDR3 DNA sequence: TGCGCCAGCAGCCTTTACCGGACAGGTCCGTCGACCTACGAGCAGTACTTC. The rearrangement joins TRBV5-1 to TRBJ2-7; TRBD1 aligns across 7 bases. The germline V gene encodes CDR1 SGHRS and CDR2 YFSETQ. After removal of 4 bases from V and 2 bases from J, the junction contained 15 bases not matched to a gene. The CDR3 sequence is 17 residues long.